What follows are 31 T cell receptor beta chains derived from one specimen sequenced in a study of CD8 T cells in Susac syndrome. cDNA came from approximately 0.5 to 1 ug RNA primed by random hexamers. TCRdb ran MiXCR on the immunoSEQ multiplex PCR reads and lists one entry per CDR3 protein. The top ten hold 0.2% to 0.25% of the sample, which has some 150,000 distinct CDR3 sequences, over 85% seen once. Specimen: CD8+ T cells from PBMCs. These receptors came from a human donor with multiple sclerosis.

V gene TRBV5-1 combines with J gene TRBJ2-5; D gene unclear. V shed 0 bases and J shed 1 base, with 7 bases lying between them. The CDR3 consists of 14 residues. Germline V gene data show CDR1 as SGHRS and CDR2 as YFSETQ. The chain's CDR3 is CASSLVQLQETQYF. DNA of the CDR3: TGCGCCAGCAGCTTGGTCCAGCTCCAAGAGACCCAGTACTTC.

In nucleotides, the CDR3 is TGTGCCAGTAGTATACAGTCTCGGCATTCACCCCTCCACTTT. This gives the protein CASSIQSRHSPLHF. The rearrangement links TRBV19 to TRBJ1-6; no definite D call. The CDR3 covers 14 residues. Germline V lookup: CDR1 LNHDA, CDR2 SQIVND (reference sequence). The V and J ends lost 2 bases and 8 bases respectively, with 10 bases between them.

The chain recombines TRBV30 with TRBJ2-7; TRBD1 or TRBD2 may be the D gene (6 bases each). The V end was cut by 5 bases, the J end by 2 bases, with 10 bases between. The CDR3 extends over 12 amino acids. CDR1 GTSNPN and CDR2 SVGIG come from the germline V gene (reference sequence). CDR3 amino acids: CAWAGHTYEQYF. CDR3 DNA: TGTGCCTGGGCGGGACATACCTACGAGCAGTACTTC.

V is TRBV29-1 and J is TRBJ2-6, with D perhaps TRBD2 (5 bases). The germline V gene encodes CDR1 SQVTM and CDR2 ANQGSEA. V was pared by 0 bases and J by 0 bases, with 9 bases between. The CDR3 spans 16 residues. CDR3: CSVEDRGSSGANVLTF. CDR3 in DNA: TGCAGCGTTGAAGATCGGGGATCCTCTGGGGCCAACGTCCTGACTTTC. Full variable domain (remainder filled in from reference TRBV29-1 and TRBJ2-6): SAVISQKPSRDICQRGTSLTIQCQVDSQVTMMFWYRQQPGQSLTLIATANQGSEATYESGFVIDKFPISRPNLTFSTLTVSNMSPEDSSIYLCSVEDRGSSGANVLTFGAGSRLTVL.

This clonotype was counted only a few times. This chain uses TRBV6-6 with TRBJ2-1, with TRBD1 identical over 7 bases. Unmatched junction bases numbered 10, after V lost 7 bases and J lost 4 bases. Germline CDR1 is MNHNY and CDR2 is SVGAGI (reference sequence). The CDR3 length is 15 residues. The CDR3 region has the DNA TGTGCCAGCAAAAACACAGGGGAAAGGTACAATGAGCAGTTCTTC. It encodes CASKNTGERYNEQFF.

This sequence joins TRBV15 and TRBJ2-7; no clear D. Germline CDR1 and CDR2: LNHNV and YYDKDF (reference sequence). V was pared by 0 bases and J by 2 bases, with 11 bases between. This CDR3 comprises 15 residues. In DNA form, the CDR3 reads TGTGCCACCAGCAGAGATAAGACCTACCCCTACGAGCAGTACTTC. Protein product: CATSRDKTYPYEQYF. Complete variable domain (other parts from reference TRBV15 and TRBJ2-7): DAMVIQNPRYQVTQFGKPVTLSCSQTLNHNVMYWYQQKSSQAPKLLFHYYDKDFNNEADTPDNFQSRRPNTSFCFLDIRSPGLGDTAMYLCATSRDKTYPYEQYFGPGTRLTVT.

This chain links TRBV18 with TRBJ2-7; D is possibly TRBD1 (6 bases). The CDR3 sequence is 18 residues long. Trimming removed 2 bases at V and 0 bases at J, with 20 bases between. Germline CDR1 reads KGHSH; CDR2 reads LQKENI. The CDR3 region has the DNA TGTGCCAGCTCACCAGGGACACCCGGACAAGAGAACTCCTACGAGCAGTACTTC. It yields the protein CASSPGTPGQENSYEQYF.

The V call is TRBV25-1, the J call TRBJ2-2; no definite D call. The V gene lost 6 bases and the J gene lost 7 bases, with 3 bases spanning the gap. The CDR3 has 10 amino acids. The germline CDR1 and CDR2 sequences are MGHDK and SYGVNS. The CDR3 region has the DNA TGTGCCAGCAGAAACGGGGAGCTGTTTTTT. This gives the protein CASRNGELFF.

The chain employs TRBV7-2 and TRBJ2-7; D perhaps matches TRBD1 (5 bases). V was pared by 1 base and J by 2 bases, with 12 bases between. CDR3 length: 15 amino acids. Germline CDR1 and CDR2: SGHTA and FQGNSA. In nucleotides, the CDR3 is TGTGCCAGCAGCTTAGTAGGGGCTAGTACCTACGAGCAGTACTTC. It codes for CASSLVGASTYEQYF.

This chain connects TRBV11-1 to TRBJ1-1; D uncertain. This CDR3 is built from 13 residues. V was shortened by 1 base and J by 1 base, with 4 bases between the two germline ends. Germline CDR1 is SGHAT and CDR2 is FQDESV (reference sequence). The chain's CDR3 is CASSLGENTEAFF. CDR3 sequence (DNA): TGTGCCAGCAGCTTAGGGGAGAACACTGAAGCTTTCTTT.

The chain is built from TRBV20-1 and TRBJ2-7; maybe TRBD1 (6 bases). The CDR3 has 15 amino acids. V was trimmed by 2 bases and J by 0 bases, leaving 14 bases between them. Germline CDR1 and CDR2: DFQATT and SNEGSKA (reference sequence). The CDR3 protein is CSARPQGRRSYEQYF. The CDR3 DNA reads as TGCAGTGCTAGACCACAGGGACGGCGCTCCTACGAGCAGTACTTC.

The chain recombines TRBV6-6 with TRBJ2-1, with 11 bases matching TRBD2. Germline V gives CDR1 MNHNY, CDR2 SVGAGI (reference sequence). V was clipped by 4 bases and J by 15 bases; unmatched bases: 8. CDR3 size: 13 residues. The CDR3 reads CASSFLAGGWGFF. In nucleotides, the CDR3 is TGTGCCAGCAGTTTTCTAGCGGGGGGCTGGGGGTTCTTC.

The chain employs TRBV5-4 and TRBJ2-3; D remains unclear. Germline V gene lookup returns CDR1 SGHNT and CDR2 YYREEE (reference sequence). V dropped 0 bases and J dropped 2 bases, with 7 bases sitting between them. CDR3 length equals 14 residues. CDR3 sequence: CASSLGRNTDTQYF. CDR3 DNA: TGTGCCAGCAGCTTGGGGCGGAACACAGATACGCAGTATTTT.

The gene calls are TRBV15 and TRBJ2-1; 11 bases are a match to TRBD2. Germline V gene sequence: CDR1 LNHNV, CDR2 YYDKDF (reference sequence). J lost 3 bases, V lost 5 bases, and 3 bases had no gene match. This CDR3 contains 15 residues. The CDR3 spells CATSVTSGGYNEQFF. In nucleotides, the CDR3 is TGTGCCACCAGCGTCACTAGCGGGGGCTACAATGAGCAGTTCTTC.

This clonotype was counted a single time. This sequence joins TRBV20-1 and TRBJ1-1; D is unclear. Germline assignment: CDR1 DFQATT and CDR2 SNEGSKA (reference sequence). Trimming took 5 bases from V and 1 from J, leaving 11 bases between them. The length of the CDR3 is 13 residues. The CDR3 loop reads CSAPDLENTEAFF. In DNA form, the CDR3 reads TGCAGTGCTCCGGACCTTGAGAACACTGAAGCTTTCTTT.

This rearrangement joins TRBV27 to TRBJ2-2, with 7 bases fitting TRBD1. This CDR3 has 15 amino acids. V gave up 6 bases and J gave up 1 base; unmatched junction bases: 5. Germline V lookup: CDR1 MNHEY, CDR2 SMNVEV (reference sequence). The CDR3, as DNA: TGTGCCAGCAGGTACAGGGGCAGGAACACCGGGGAGCTGTTTTTT. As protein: CASRYRGRNTGELFF.

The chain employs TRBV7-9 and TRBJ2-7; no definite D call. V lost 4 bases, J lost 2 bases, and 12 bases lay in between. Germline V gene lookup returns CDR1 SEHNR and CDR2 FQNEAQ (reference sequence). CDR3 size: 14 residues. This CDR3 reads CASSSETATYEQYF. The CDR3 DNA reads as TGTGCCAGCAGCTCGGAGACGGCCACCTACGAGCAGTACTTC.

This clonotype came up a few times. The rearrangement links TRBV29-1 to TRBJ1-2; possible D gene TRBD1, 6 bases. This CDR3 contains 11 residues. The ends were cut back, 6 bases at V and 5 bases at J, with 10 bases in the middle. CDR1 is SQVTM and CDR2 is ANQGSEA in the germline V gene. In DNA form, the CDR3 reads TGCAGCGTGAGAGGACAGTATGGCTACACCTTC. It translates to CSVRGQYGYTF.

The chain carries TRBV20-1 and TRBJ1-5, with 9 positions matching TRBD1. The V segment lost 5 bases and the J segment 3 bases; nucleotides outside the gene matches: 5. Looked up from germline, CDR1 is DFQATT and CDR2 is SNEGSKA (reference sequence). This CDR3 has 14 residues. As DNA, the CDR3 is TGCAGTGCTGCGGGACAGGGAATCAATCAGCCCCAGCATTTT. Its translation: CSAAGQGINQPQHF.

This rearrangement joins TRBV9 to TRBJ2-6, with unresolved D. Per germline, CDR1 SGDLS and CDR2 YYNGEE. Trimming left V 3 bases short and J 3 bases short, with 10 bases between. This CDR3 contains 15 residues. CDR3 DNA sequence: TGTGCCAGCAGCGGTCCTGGGGTTGGGGCCAACGTCCTGACTTTC. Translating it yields CASSGPGVGANVLTF.

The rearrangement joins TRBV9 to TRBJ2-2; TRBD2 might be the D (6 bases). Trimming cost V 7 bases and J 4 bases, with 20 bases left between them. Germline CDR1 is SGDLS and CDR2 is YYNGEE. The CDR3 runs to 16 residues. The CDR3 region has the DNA TGTGCCAGCGCCGTTGGGCCGGGGGTAGGCACCGGGGAGCTGTTTTTT. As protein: CASAVGPGVGTGELFF.

Here the CDR3 reads CSAELRDGYTF. DNA of the CDR3: TGCAGCGCCGAACTCCGGGACGGCTACACCTTC. The chain uses TRBV29-1 and TRBJ1-2, with D possibly TRBD1 on 5 matching bases. V was clipped by 7 bases and J by 8 bases, with 14 bases between them. Germline CDR1 and CDR2: SQVTM and ANQGSEA. The CDR3 totals 11 residues.

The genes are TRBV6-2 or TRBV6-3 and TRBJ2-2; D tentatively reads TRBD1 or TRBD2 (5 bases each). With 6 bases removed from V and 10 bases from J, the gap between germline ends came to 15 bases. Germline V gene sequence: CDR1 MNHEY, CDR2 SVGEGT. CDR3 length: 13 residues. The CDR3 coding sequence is TGTGCCAGCAGGGTTTGGGGGTCCGAGGAGCTGTTTTTT. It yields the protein CASRVWGSEELFF.

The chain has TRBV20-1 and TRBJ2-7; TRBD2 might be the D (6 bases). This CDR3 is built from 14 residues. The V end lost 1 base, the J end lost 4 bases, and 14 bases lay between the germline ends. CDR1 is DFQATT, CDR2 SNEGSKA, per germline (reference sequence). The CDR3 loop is CSARGPSAIYEQYF. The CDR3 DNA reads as TGCAGTGCTAGAGGACCTAGCGCTATATACGAGCAGTACTTC.

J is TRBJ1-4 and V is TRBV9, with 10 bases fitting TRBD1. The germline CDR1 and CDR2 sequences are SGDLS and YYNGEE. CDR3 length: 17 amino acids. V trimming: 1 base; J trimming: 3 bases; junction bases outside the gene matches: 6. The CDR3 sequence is CASSVMTGGIPNEKLFF. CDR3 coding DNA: TGTGCCAGCAGCGTAATGACAGGGGGCATACCTAATGAAAAACTGTTTTTT.

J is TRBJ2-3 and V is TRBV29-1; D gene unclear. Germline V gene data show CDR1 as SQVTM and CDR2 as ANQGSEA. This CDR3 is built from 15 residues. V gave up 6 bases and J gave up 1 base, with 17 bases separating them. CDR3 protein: CSVPTLGLGTDTQYF. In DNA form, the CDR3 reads TGCAGCGTCCCTACCCTAGGTCTTGGCACAGATACGCAGTATTTT.

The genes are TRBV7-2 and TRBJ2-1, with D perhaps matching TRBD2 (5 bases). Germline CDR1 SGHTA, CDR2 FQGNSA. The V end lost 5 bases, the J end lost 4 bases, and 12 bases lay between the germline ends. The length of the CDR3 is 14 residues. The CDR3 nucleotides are TGTGCCAGCAGCCCGCGTGAGGGATACAATGAGCAGTTCTTC. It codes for CASSPREGYNEQFF.

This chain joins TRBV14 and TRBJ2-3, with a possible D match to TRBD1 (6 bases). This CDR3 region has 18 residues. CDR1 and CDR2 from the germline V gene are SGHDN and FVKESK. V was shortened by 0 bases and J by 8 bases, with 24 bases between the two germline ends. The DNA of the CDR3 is TGTGCCAGCAGCCAAGAATCGCGACAGGATTACTCCCCAGTTACGCAGTATTTT. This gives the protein CASSQESRQDYSPVTQYF.

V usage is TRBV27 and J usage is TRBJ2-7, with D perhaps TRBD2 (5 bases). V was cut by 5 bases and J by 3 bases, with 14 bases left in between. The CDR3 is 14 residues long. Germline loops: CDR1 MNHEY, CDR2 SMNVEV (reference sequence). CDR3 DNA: TGTGCCAGCAGTCCGGGTCTAGCCGGCTACGAGCAGTACTTC. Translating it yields CASSPGLAGYEQYF.

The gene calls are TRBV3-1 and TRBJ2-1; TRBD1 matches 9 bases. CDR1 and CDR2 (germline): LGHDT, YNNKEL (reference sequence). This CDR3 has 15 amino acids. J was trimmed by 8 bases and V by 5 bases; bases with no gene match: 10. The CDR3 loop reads CASSLGQGRSDEQFF. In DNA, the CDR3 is TGTGCCAGCAGCTTGGGACAGGGTAGGAGCGATGAGCAGTTCTTC.

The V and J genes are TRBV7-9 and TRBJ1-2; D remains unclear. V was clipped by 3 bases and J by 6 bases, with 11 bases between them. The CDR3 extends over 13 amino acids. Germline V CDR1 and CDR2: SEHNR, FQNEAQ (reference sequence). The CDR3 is CASSFVGRDGYTF. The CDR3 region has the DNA TGTGCCAGCAGCTTTGTTGGACGGGATGGCTACACCTTC.